The rows below give T cell receptor beta chains drawn from one sample of a study of T cells after yellow fever vaccination. Via MiXCR, TCRdb re-called the 5' RACE reads, giving one row per CDR3 protein. The table has 500,000 to 700,000 distinct CDR3 sequences, 15% to 20% seen once; the top ten hold 13% to 15%. The sample here was PBMCs, taken 15 days after the yellow fever booster vaccination. The receptors derive from a young man who received the YFV17D yellow fever vaccine. Both conserved end residues are part of each CDR3. Each record gives: D gene, J gene, V gene, clone size, CDR3 DNA, CDR3 protein. D genes are given only for firm matches. For some rows the clone size is stated as once, few or many, or as a class when expanded; others skip it.

d_call: NA
j_call: TRBJ2-7
v_call: TRBV20-1
clone_size: NA
cdr3_nt: TGCAGTGCCGCGCGGGATGCGTCCTACGAGCAGTACTTC
cdr3_aa: CSAARDASYEQYF

d_call: NA
j_call: TRBJ2-6
v_call: TRBV30
clone_size: NA
cdr3_nt: TGTGCCTGGAGTGAATCTGGGGCCAACGTCCTGACTTTC
cdr3_aa: CAWSESGANVLTF

d_call: NA
j_call: TRBJ2-7
v_call: TRBV2
clone_size: few
cdr3_nt: TGTGCCAGCAGAACCGGACTTGCCGGGGAGGAGCAGTACTTC
cdr3_aa: CASRTGLAGEEQYF

d_call: TRBD2
j_call: TRBJ2-1
v_call: TRBV20-1
clone_size: few
cdr3_nt: TGCAGTGCCTCATCTAGCGGACGTCAATACAATGAGCAGTTCTTC
cdr3_aa: CSASSSGRQYNEQFF

d_call: NA
j_call: TRBJ2-2
v_call: TRBV28
clone_size: NA
cdr3_nt: TGTGCCATCACAGACCCCGGACGGGGCACCGGGGAGCTGTTTTTT
cdr3_aa: CAITDPGRGTGELFF

d_call: NA
j_call: TRBJ1-2
v_call: TRBV12-3/TRBV12-4
clone_size: NA
cdr3_nt: TGTGCCAGCAGTTTCCGGCGAGGGGTGGCCTATGGCTACACCTTC
cdr3_aa: CASSFRRGVAYGYTF

d_call: NA
j_call: TRBJ2-1
v_call: TRBV29-1
clone_size: NA
cdr3_nt: TGCAGCGAACGACAGGAGAACAATGAGCAGTTCTTC
cdr3_aa: CSERQENNEQFF

d_call: TRBD1
j_call: TRBJ1-1
v_call: TRBV27
clone_size: NA
cdr3_nt: TGTGCCAGCACCCCTGGGCAGGGGGCGGCTTTCTTT
cdr3_aa: CASTPGQGAAFF

d_call: NA
j_call: TRBJ1-2
v_call: TRBV11-2
clone_size: NA
cdr3_nt: TGTGCCACCAGCTTCCTAGCGCAGAGGCATGGCTACACCTTC
cdr3_aa: CATSFLAQRHGYTF

d_call: TRBD2
j_call: TRBJ2-1
v_call: TRBV20-1
clone_size: NA
cdr3_nt: TGCAGTGCTAGAGATGAAGGCGGGGGGGGCAATGAGCAGTTCTTC
cdr3_aa: CSARDEGGGGNEQFF

d_call: NA
j_call: TRBJ2-4
v_call: TRBV20-1
clone_size: few
cdr3_nt: TGCAGTGCTAGAGATGGGTTGAGGAACATTCAGTACTTC
cdr3_aa: CSARDGLRNIQYF

d_call: NA
j_call: TRBJ1-1
v_call: TRBV5-1
clone_size: NA
cdr3_nt: TGCGCCAGCAGCTTGGAACTGACGAACACTGAAGCTTTCTTT
cdr3_aa: CASSLELTNTEAFF

d_call: TRBD2
j_call: TRBJ2-3
v_call: TRBV5-1
clone_size: few
cdr3_nt: TGCGCCAGCAGCCCTCAGGGGACGGGACTAGCGGGAGTTTGGCGCACAGATACGCAGTATTTT
cdr3_aa: CASSPQGTGLAGVWRTDTQYF

d_call: NA
j_call: TRBJ2-1
v_call: TRBV9
clone_size: NA
cdr3_nt: TGTGCCAGCAGCGTAGCTCCTTTCGGGGGCAATGAGCAGTTCTTC
cdr3_aa: CASSVAPFGGNEQFF

d_call: NA
j_call: TRBJ2-6
v_call: TRBV28
clone_size: NA
cdr3_nt: TGTGCCAGCAGATCCCAGTGGGGGGCCAACGTCCTGACTTTC
cdr3_aa: CASRSQWGANVLTF

d_call: NA
j_call: TRBJ2-4
v_call: TRBV7-8
clone_size: NA
cdr3_nt: TGTGCCAGCAGCCAACACAACCGGGACAAAAACATTCAGTACTTC
cdr3_aa: CASSQHNRDKNIQYF

d_call: NA
j_call: TRBJ2-7
v_call: TRBV7-2
clone_size: NA
cdr3_nt: TGTGCCAGCAGCAAGCCCCGGGAGACCTACGAGCAGTACTTC
cdr3_aa: CASSKPRETYEQYF

d_call: NA
j_call: TRBJ2-1
v_call: TRBV18
clone_size: NA
cdr3_nt: TGTGCCAGCTCCCCAGAAAGGATGGCCTACAATGAGCAGTTCTTC
cdr3_aa: CASSPERMAYNEQFF

d_call: TRBD1
j_call: TRBJ2-5
v_call: TRBV27
clone_size: few
cdr3_nt: TGTGCCAGCAGCGACAGGGAGGAGACCCAGTACTTC
cdr3_aa: CASSDREETQYF

d_call: NA
j_call: TRBJ1-1
v_call: TRBV3-1
clone_size: NA
cdr3_nt: TGTGCCAGCAGCCCCCCCGGGGGCGGGTACACTGAAGCTTTCTTT
cdr3_aa: CASSPPGGGYTEAFF

d_call: NA
j_call: TRBJ2-1
v_call: TRBV15
clone_size: NA
cdr3_nt: TGTGCCACCAGCCCCTTCCCGGGACCCTCAGAGGGTGAGCAGTTCTTC
cdr3_aa: CATSPFPGPSEGEQFF

d_call: NA
j_call: TRBJ2-7
v_call: TRBV12-3/TRBV12-4
clone_size: few
cdr3_nt: TGTGCCAGCAGTTTAGCGGGAGGCGGGGTAGACTACGAGCAGTACTTC
cdr3_aa: CASSLAGGGVDYEQYF

d_call: NA
j_call: TRBJ2-1
v_call: TRBV18
clone_size: few
cdr3_nt: TGTGCCAGCTCGGGGGGATTCTTGTGGAATGAGCAGTTCTTC
cdr3_aa: CASSGGFLWNEQFF

d_call: NA
j_call: TRBJ1-1
v_call: TRBV20-1
clone_size: few
cdr3_nt: TGCAGTGCTAGAGATGCGGTGAACACTGAAGCTTTCTTT
cdr3_aa: CSARDAVNTEAFF

d_call: NA
j_call: TRBJ1-5
v_call: TRBV20-1
clone_size: NA
cdr3_nt: TGCAGTGCTAGAGAGACGGGGAATCAGCCCCAGCATTTT
cdr3_aa: CSARETGNQPQHF

d_call: NA
j_call: TRBJ2-7
v_call: TRBV15
clone_size: NA
cdr3_nt: TGTGCCACCAGCAGAGTTCTCCCCCCTTTCGAGCAGTACTTC
cdr3_aa: CATSRVLPPFEQYF

d_call: NA
j_call: TRBJ2-7
v_call: TRBV5-1
clone_size: few
cdr3_nt: TGCGCCAGCAGCTTGGCCACACGTCACGAGCAGTACTTC
cdr3_aa: CASSLATRHEQYF

d_call: TRBD1
j_call: TRBJ2-3
v_call: TRBV19
clone_size: NA
cdr3_nt: TGTGCCAGTAGTATTCCGGGACAGGGGGCCACAGATACGCAGTATTTT
cdr3_aa: CASSIPGQGATDTQYF

d_call: NA
j_call: TRBJ2-5
v_call: TRBV20-1
clone_size: NA
cdr3_nt: TGCAGTGCTAGCCGTGCTATTAAAGAGACCCAGTACTTC
cdr3_aa: CSASRAIKETQYF

d_call: TRBD1
j_call: TRBJ2-5
v_call: TRBV7-2
clone_size: NA
cdr3_nt: TGTGCCAGCAGCCTAACTACCACAGGGGCGTACTTC
cdr3_aa: CASSLTTTGAYF

d_call: TRBD2
j_call: TRBJ2-1
v_call: TRBV29-1
clone_size: few
cdr3_nt: TGCAGCGTTCGTACTAGCGGGAGGCCCTACTACAATGAGCAGTTCTTC
cdr3_aa: CSVRTSGRPYYNEQFF

d_call: TRBD1
j_call: TRBJ2-1
v_call: TRBV9
clone_size: NA
cdr3_nt: TGTGCCAGCAGCGTTTTGACAGGGGGCACCCACAATGAGCAGTTCTTC
cdr3_aa: CASSVLTGGTHNEQFF

d_call: TRBD2
j_call: TRBJ2-1
v_call: TRBV5-1
clone_size: NA
cdr3_nt: TGCGCCAGCAGCTTGGGTGCTAGCGGGAGCGGTGAGCAGTTCTTC
cdr3_aa: CASSLGASGSGEQFF

d_call: NA
j_call: TRBJ2-2
v_call: TRBV7-2
clone_size: few
cdr3_nt: TGTGCCAGCAGCTTTTTTGCCCAGAACACCGGGGAGCTGTTTTTT
cdr3_aa: CASSFFAQNTGELFF

d_call: TRBD2
j_call: TRBJ2-1
v_call: TRBV20-1
clone_size: NA
cdr3_nt: TGCAGTGCTATGGTGGCGGGAGGGTTTGGGAATGAGCAGTTCTTC
cdr3_aa: CSAMVAGGFGNEQFF

d_call: TRBD2
j_call: TRBJ2-2
v_call: TRBV20-1
clone_size: NA
cdr3_nt: TGCAGTGGTACGGGGGGAGGCACCGGGGAGCTGTTTTTT
cdr3_aa: CSGTGGGTGELFF

d_call: NA
j_call: TRBJ1-1
v_call: TRBV27
clone_size: NA
cdr3_nt: TGTGCCAGCAGTTTATCCAGAACCATGAACACTGAAGCTTTCTTT
cdr3_aa: CASSLSRTMNTEAFF

d_call: NA
j_call: TRBJ1-4
v_call: TRBV10-3
clone_size: NA
cdr3_nt: TGTGCCATCAGTGAGTCTCTAGCAACTAATGAAAAACTGTTTTTT
cdr3_aa: CAISESLATNEKLFF

d_call: NA
j_call: TRBJ2-5
v_call: TRBV2
clone_size: NA
cdr3_nt: TGTGCCAGCAGGGGTGGAATACAAGAGACCCAGTACTTC
cdr3_aa: CASRGGIQETQYF

d_call: TRBD2
j_call: TRBJ2-6
v_call: TRBV6-1
clone_size: NA
cdr3_nt: TGTGCCAGCAGCCATGTTAGCGGGATAACCTCTGGGGCCAACGTCCTGACTTTC
cdr3_aa: CASSHVSGITSGANVLTF

d_call: TRBD2
j_call: TRBJ2-3
v_call: TRBV20-1
clone_size: few
cdr3_nt: TGCAGTGCCCACCGACTAGCTAGCACAGATACGCAGTATTTT
cdr3_aa: CSAHRLASTDTQYF

d_call: NA
j_call: TRBJ2-3
v_call: TRBV20-1
clone_size: once
cdr3_nt: TGCAGTGCTAGAAATTCAAAAAGCACAGATACGCAGTATTTT
cdr3_aa: CSARNSKSTDTQYF

d_call: NA
j_call: TRBJ2-3
v_call: TRBV6-6
clone_size: NA
cdr3_nt: TGTGCCAGCAGTTACAGACAGAAAGATACGCAGTATTTT
cdr3_aa: CASSYRQKDTQYF

d_call: TRBD2
j_call: TRBJ2-1
v_call: TRBV20-1
clone_size: few
cdr3_nt: TGCAGTGCTCCCAACCTGCGGGGGGGGCGCAATGAGCAGTTCTTC
cdr3_aa: CSAPNLRGGRNEQFF

d_call: NA
j_call: TRBJ2-4
v_call: TRBV4-3
clone_size: NA
cdr3_nt: TGCGCCAGCAGCCAAGTAGAGGGGGCCAAAAACATTCAGTACTTC
cdr3_aa: CASSQVEGAKNIQYF

d_call: TRBD1
j_call: TRBJ2-1
v_call: TRBV6-2/TRBV6-3
clone_size: once
cdr3_nt: TGTGCCAGCAGGCCCGACAGGGGGCTCTCCTACAATGAGCAGTTCTTC
cdr3_aa: CASRPDRGLSYNEQFF

d_call: TRBD1
j_call: TRBJ1-2
v_call: TRBV7-9
clone_size: few
cdr3_nt: TGTGCCAGCAGCTTCTCAGGACAGGGAACAGGCTATGGCTACACCTTC
cdr3_aa: CASSFSGQGTGYGYTF